This T cell receptor beta chain derives from a study of blood T cell repertoires in COVID-19. This CDR3 spans 14 amino acids. Trimming removed 6 bases from V and 7 bases from J, with 16 bases in between. CDR1 and CDR2 (germline): KGHSH, LQKENI. Under the authors' procedure: Nucleated cell counts were estimated from reference gene primer amplification. Produced via immunoSEQ multiplex PCR; TCRdb's table is partial and in-frame only. Clone size and the V and J calls come from that table; the DNA yielded D and trimming. Seen here are roughly 130,000 clones, approximately 84% observed once, and the top ten hold about 12%.

The sequencing input was peripheral blood. The source is a woman in her twenties or thirties who had recovered from COVID-19. V and J are TRBV18 and TRBJ2-1, with D uncertain. The CDR3 nucleotides are TGTGCCAGCTCCCCCGGCAAATCGGGTAATGAGCAGTTCTTC. It translates to CASSPGKSGNEQFF.